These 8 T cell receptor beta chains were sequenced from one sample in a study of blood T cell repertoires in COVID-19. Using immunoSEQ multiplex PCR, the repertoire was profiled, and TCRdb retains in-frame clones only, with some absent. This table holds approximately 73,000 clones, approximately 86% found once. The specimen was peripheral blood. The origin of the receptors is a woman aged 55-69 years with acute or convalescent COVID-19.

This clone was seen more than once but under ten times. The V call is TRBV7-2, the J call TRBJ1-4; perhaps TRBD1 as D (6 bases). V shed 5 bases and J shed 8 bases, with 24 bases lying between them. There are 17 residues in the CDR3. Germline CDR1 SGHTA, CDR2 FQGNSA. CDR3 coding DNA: TGTGCCAGCAGCCGCCGCGATCAGGGGCCTCGATCGGAAAAACTGTTTTTT. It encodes CASSRRDQGPRSEKLFF.

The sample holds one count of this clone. CDR3 sequence: CASSPTSGGNEQFF. DNA for the CDR3: TGTGCCAGCAGCCCCACGTCCGGCGGCAATGAGCAGTTCTTC. The rearrangement joins TRBV11-3 to TRBJ2-1; D call uncertain. Trimming took off 5 bases at V and 6 bases at J, with 14 bases between the two ends. There are 14 residues in the CDR3. Germline V lookup: CDR1 SGHNT, CDR2 YENEEA.

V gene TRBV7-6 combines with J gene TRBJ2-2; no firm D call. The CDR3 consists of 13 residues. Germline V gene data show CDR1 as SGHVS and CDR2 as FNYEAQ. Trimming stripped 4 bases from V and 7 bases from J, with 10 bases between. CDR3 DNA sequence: TGTGCCAGCAGCTCCCTATTAGACGGGGAGCTGTTTTTT. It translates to CASSSLLDGELFF.

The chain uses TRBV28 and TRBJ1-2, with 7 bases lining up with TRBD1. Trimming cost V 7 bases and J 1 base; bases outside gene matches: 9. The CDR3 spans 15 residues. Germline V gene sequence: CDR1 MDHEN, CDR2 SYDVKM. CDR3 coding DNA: TGTGCCAGCATCCCGGGACAGATATTTAACTATGGCTACACCTTC. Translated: CASIPGQIFNYGYTF.

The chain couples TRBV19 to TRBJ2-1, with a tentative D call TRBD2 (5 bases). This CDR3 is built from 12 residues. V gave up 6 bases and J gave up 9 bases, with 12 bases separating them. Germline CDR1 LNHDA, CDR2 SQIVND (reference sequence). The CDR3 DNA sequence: TGTGCCAGTAGCGCTAGCTTCAGTGAGCAGTTCTTC. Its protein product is CASSASFSEQFF.

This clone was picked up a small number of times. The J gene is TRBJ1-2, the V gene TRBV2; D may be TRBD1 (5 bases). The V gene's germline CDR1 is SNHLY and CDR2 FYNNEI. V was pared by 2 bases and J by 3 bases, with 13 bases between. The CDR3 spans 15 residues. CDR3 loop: CASSEIKGRDYGYTF. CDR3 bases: TGTGCCAGCAGTGAAATAAAGGGCAGGGACTATGGCTACACCTTC.

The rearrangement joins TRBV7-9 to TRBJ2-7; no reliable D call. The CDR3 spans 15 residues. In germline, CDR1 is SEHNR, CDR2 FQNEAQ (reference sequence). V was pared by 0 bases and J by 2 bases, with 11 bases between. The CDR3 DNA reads TGTGCCAGCAGCTTAGCGCAAGTCAGGACCTACGAGCAGTACTTC. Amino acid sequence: CASSLAQVRTYEQYF.

Here the CDR3 reads CASSLDHTGIGNTIYF. The CDR3 coding sequence is TGTGCCAGCAGCTTAGACCATACAGGGATCGGAAACACCATATATTTT. The chain carries TRBV13 and TRBJ1-3, with a possible D match to TRBD1 (6 bases). The V gene lost 1 base and the J gene lost 4 bases, with 14 bases spanning the gap. The CDR3 spans 16 residues. Germline loops: CDR1 PRHDT, CDR2 FYEKMQ (reference sequence). The whole variable domain, remainder taken from reference TRBV13 and TRBJ1-3, is AAGVIQSPRHLIKEKRETATLKCYPIPRHDTVYWYQQGPGQDPQFLISFYEKMQSDKGSIPDRFSAQQFSDYHSELNMSSLELGDSALYFCASSLDHTGIGNTIYFGEGSWLTVV.